A single sample is the source of the 18 T cell receptor beta chains below, sequenced in a study of cytomegalovirus exposure and HLA in healthy donors. Both 60 Vbeta primers and 13 Jbeta primers went into the PCR. The repertoire was sequenced with immunoSEQ multiplex PCR; TCRdb's copy has only in-frame clones and lacks some. The table has 150,000 to 200,000 clones, about three quarters seen once. The sequenced material came from PBMCs. These receptors came from a woman aged 40 to 50 in good health and CMV-seronegative.

The chain recombines TRBV5-6 with TRBJ2-1; D not certain. CDR3 length: 16 residues. Germline lookup yields CDR1 SGHDT and CDR2 YYEEEE. V was trimmed by 2 bases and J by 7 bases, leaving 19 bases between them. The CDR3 here is CASSFGLASTSNEQFF. CDR3 sequence (DNA): TGTGCCAGCAGCTTTGGGCTGGCCTCTACGTCGAATGAGCAGTTCTTC.

The V call is TRBV6-1, the J call TRBJ2-2, with 8 nucleotides matching TRBD1. Trimming took 8 bases from V and 7 from J; bases not matched to a gene: 9. Germline CDR1 reads MNHNS; CDR2 reads SASEGT. This CDR3 is built from 14 residues. CDR3 sequence: CASWGQGAIGELFF. In nucleotides, the CDR3 is TGTGCCAGCTGGGGCCAGGGGGCGATCGGGGAGCTGTTTTTT.

J is TRBJ2-4 and V is TRBV7-8; 12 bases match TRBD2. Trimming at V came to 1 base and at J to 0 bases, leaving 10 bases not matched to a gene. The CDR3 runs 20 residues. Germline CDR1 reads SGHVS; CDR2 reads FQNEAQ. CDR3: CASSLVGLAGGPKAKNIQYF. CDR3 coding DNA: TGTGCCAGCAGCTTAGTCGGGCTAGCGGGGGGGCCGAAAGCCAAAAACATTCAGTACTTC.

This clone was detected only once. V is TRBV5-1 and J is TRBJ1-6, with D maybe TRBD1 (5 bases). Germline CDR1 is SGHRS and CDR2 is YFSETQ. The CDR3 extends over 14 amino acids. V lost 6 bases and J 7 bases, leaving 14 bases between the germline ends. CDR3 nucleotide sequence: TGCGCCAGCACCTCCGAGCAGGGCAATTCACCCCTCCACTTT. It specifies CASTSEQGNSPLHF.

V usage is TRBV6-5 and J usage is TRBJ1-2; possible D gene TRBD1, 5 bases. V lost 6 bases and J lost 13, with 24 bases in between. Germline assignment: CDR1 MNHEY and CDR2 SVGAGI. CDR3 length equals 14 residues. CDR3 in DNA: TGTGCCAGCAGAAACGACGGCAGGGTGGATTCTTCCACCTTC. Its protein product is CASRNDGRVDSSTF.

The chain links TRBV6-5 to TRBJ2-1; D possibly corresponds to TRBD2 (5 bases). V shed 0 bases and J shed 3 bases, with 9 bases lying between them. The germline gives CDR1 MNHEY, CDR2 SVGAGI. The CDR3 covers 15 residues. CDR3 DNA sequence: TGTGCCAGCAGTTACTCGTCAGCGGACTACAATGAGCAGTTCTTC. It yields the protein CASSYSSADYNEQFF.

The genes are TRBV6-4 and TRBJ1-4; TRBD1 might be the D (5 bases). The ends were cut back, 2 bases at V and 7 bases at J, with 14 bases in the middle. This CDR3 spans 15 amino acids. Germline loops: CDR1 MRHNA, CDR2 SNTAGT. The CDR3 protein is CASSDEAGRREKLFF. The DNA for the CDR3 is TGTGCCAGCAGTGACGAGGCAGGGCGACGTGAAAAACTGTTTTTT.

This chain joins TRBV14 and TRBJ2-7; D is undetermined. V shed 0 bases and J shed 3 bases, with 15 bases lying between them. The CDR3 totals 16 residues. Germline CDR1 and CDR2: SGHDN and FVKESK. The CDR3 reads CASSQDYGRLGYEQYF. The CDR3 DNA follows: TGTGCCAGCAGCCAAGATTACGGTAGGCTAGGCTACGAGCAGTACTTC.

Concerning this clone itself: Compared with germline, one end of the junction differs, possibly owing to a read error. At the DNA level, this CDR3 is encoded by other sequences in the same sample as well. V gene TRBV9 combines with J gene TRBJ1-2, with D possibly being TRBD1 (5 bases). This CDR3 contains 14 residues. Looked up from germline, CDR1 is SGDLS and CDR2 is YYNGEE. The CDR3 DNA reads as TGTGCTAGCAGCGTAGCTACAGGAGTCTATGGCTACACCTTC. It specifies CASSVATGVYGYTF.

This sequence joins TRBV4-1 and TRBJ2-1, with no clear D. The CDR3 contains 14 residues. The V end was cut by 0 bases, the J end by 5 bases, with 8 bases between. Germline CDR1 MGHRA, CDR2 YSYEKL. The CDR3 is CASSQEFRDNEQFF. Here the CDR3 DNA reads TGCGCCAGCAGCCAAGAATTTCGGGACAATGAGCAGTTCTTC.

The V and J genes are TRBV2 and TRBJ2-7; 8 bases are a match to TRBD1. V dropped 6 bases and J dropped 0; count of bases not matched to a gene: 7. The V gene's germline CDR1 is SNHLY and CDR2 FYNNEI. The CDR3 is 15 residues long. This chain's CDR3 is CASSEGQAFSYEQYF. The CDR3 DNA follows: TGTGCCAGCAGCGAGGGACAGGCCTTCTCCTACGAGCAGTACTTC.

The CDR3 region is CASSLGLAGGWNNEQFF. CDR3 bases: TGTGCCAGCAGCTTAGGGCTAGCGGGGGGCTGGAACAATGAGCAGTTCTTC. The chain carries TRBV7-8 and TRBJ2-1, with 11 bases aligning to TRBD2. Germline CDR1 reads SGHVS; CDR2 reads FQNEAQ. Trimming took 1 base from V and 5 from J; bases not matched to a gene: 7. The CDR3 is 17 amino acids.

J is TRBJ1-2 and V is TRBV7-2; D gene uncertain. The CDR3 is 13 amino acids. The germline gives CDR1 SGHTA, CDR2 FQGNSA. Trimming cost V 0 bases and J 3 bases, with 5 bases left between them. The CDR3 nucleotides are TGTGCCAGCAGCTTAGCTCCGGACTATGGCTACACCTTC. Translated, it gives CASSLAPDYGYTF.

The chain couples TRBV5-1 to TRBJ2-2; D perhaps matches TRBD1 (6 bases). The CDR3 consists of 14 residues. Trimming left V 4 bases short and J 4 bases short, with 11 bases between. From germline, CDR1 is SGHRS and CDR2 YFSETQ. The CDR3 nucleotides are TGCGCCAGCAGCCCAGGGGTGGCCACCGGGGAGCTGTTTTTT. Residues: CASSPGVATGELFF.

This rearrangement joins TRBV7-2 to TRBJ2-7, with 16 nucleotides matching TRBD2. The V segment lost 1 base and the J segment 1 base; nucleotides outside the gene matches: 7. The germline gives CDR1 SGHTA, CDR2 FQGNSA. The CDR3 has 19 amino acids. The CDR3, as DNA: TGTGCCAGCAGCTTAGGAGGGACTAGCGGGGGGGTCCTTTCCTACGAGCAGTACTTC. It translates to CASSLGGTSGGVLSYEQYF.

The chain recombines TRBV2 with TRBJ2-2, with 8 bases identical to TRBD1. The J segment lost 6 bases and the V segment lost 6 bases, leaving 9 bases of the junction unmatched. The CDR3 is made up of 15 amino acids. Germline-derived CDR1 and CDR2 are SNHLY and FYNNEI. The CDR3 DNA reads as TGTGCCAGCAGCCTAGGACAGGGAATAGCCGGGGAGCTGTTTTTT. It encodes CASSLGQGIAGELFF.

The chain has TRBV15 and TRBJ2-5; 7 nucleotides align to TRBD2. Germline CDR1 is LNHNV and CDR2 is YYDKDF (reference sequence). This CDR3 is 15 amino acids long. V lost 0 bases to trimming and J lost 2 bases; unmatched junction nucleotides: 3. As DNA, the CDR3 is TGTGCCACCAGCAGAGATTCGGGGGGACAAGAGACCCAGTACTTC. It codes for CATSRDSGGQETQYF.

The chain has TRBV11-2 and TRBJ2-7; 7 positions match TRBD1. The CDR3 runs 13 residues. Unmatched junction bases numbered 5, after V lost 2 bases and J lost 7 bases. Germline V gene lookup returns CDR1 SGHAT and CDR2 FQNNGV. CDR3 coding DNA: TGTGCCAGCAGCTTAACAGGGGTAGGGGAGCAGTACTTC. Its protein product is CASSLTGVGEQYF.